This T cell receptor (beta chain) was documented in a study of blood T cell repertoires in COVID-19. Only in-frame clones appear in the TCRdb table, and some are missing; sequencing was by immunoSEQ multiplex PCR. The sample holds about 150,000 clones, over 80% seen once. The source is a woman in her sixties or seventies with acute or convalescent COVID-19. Sequenced: peripheral blood.

The CDR3 is CASSPGLAAYNEQFF. The CDR3 bases are TGTGCCAGCAGCCCGGGACTAGCGGCCTACAATGAGCAGTTCTTC. The chain combines TRBV7-3 with TRBJ2-1; TRBD2 aligns across 11 bases. Germline V gene sequence: CDR1 SGHTA, CDR2 FQGTGA. J lost 2 bases, V lost 5 bases, and 2 bases had no gene match. There are 15 residues in the CDR3.